One and the same sample provided the 14 T cell receptor beta chains below, sequenced in a study of blood T cell repertoires in COVID-19. Here immunoSEQ multiplex PCR was the method, and the copy in TCRdb shows in-frame clones only, minus some. The profile shows about 250,000 clones, roughly 84% of them singletons. Sample: peripheral blood. These receptors all stem from a woman aged 40-49 years with active or convalescent COVID-19.

The gene calls are TRBV6-1 and TRBJ2-7; a possible D gene is TRBD1 (5 bases). The CDR3 runs to 15 residues. Germline assignment: CDR1 MNHNS and CDR2 SASEGT. The CDR3 region is CASREGWTRDDEQYV. The CDR3 DNA sequence: TGTGCCAGCAGGGAAGGGTGGACAAGGGATGATGAGCAGTACGTC.

The table lists this clone with a few counts. The chain joins TRBV5-1 to TRBJ1-2, with TRBD1 matching 7 bases. The CDR3 consists of 13 residues. Trimming cost V 3 bases and J 2 bases; bases outside gene matches: 1. Germline V gives CDR1 SGHRS, CDR2 YFSETQ. The CDR3 bases are TGCGCCAGCAGCTCGACAGGGAACTATGGCTACACCTTC. This encodes CASSSTGNYGYTF.

The gene calls are TRBV4-2 and TRBJ2-3; 13 bases are a match to TRBD2. This CDR3 is 16 amino acids long. CDR1 is LGHNA and CDR2 is YNFKEQ in the germline V gene. The V and J ends lost 4 bases and 4 bases, in that order; junction bases with no gene match: 5. The CDR3 sequence: CASSRNGLAGADTQYF. CDR3 sequence (DNA): TGTGCCAGCAGCCGGAATGGACTAGCGGGGGCAGATACGCAGTATTTT.

CDR3 nucleotides: TGTGCCAGCAGCCCCGACGTCAGCGCACGAAACTATGGCTACACCTTC. Its protein product is CASSPDVSARNYGYTF. This rearrangement joins TRBV16 to TRBJ1-2; D unresolved. The CDR3 runs to 16 residues. V was shortened by 4 bases and J by 2 bases, with 17 bases between the two germline ends. Per the germline V gene, CDR1 is KGHSY and CDR2 is FQNENV.

The chain carries TRBV25-1 and TRBJ1-2, with D hard to call. Germline V gives CDR1 MGHDK, CDR2 SYGVNS. Trimming left V 3 bases short and J 8 bases short, with 22 bases between. This CDR3 comprises 16 residues. The CDR3 loop reads CASSDHSGRRVDGYTF. As DNA, the CDR3 is TGTGCCAGCAGTGACCACTCCGGCAGGCGGGTCGACGGCTACACCTTC.

This chain joins TRBV6-1 and TRBJ1-3; TRBD1 might be the D (5 bases). Trimming left V 3 bases short and J 5 bases short, with 11 bases between. Germline CDR1 and CDR2: MNHNS and SASEGT. This CDR3 has 14 amino acids. The CDR3 DNA follows: TGTGCCAGCAGTGACAGGGCCGAAAGAAACACCATATATTTT. Translation: CASSDRAERNTIYF.

This clone showed up just once. The gene calls are TRBV6-5 and TRBJ1-4, with D perhaps matching TRBD1 (5 bases). V was shortened by 8 bases and J by 3 bases, with 16 bases between the two germline ends. Germline CDR1 and CDR2: MNHEY and SVGAGI. This CDR3 has 15 amino acids. The CDR3 spells CASSDAGRPNEKLFF. CDR3 nucleotides: TGTGCCAGCTCCGATGCGGGGCGTCCTAATGAAAAACTGTTTTTT.

The chain couples TRBV1 to TRBJ2-3; TRBD2 is the table's D call, not checked against the DNA. TRBV1 is listed as a pseudogene. The CDR3 has 15 amino acids. Here the CDR3 DNA reads TGCACCAGCAGCCGACGGGGGGGCGGGTCAGATACGCAGTATTTT. The encoded protein is CTSSRRGGGSDTQYF.

This clone was detected once. The chain employs TRBV4-1 and TRBJ2-7; TRBD2 agrees at 8 bases. Germline V gene lookup returns CDR1 MGHRA and CDR2 YSYEKL. With 2 bases clipped from V and 3 bases from J, the junction kept 6 bases outside the gene matches. The length of the CDR3 is 15 residues. CDR3 sequence (DNA): TGCGCCAGCAGCCAAAGCGGGAGTAGGGGCTACGAGCAGTACTTC. It specifies CASSQSGSRGYEQYF.

The chain employs TRBV19 and TRBJ1-5; 8 bases are shared with TRBD1. This CDR3 comprises 14 residues. Germline CDR1 is LNHDA and CDR2 is SQIVND (reference sequence). Trimming removed 7 bases from V and 7 bases from J; junction bases left unmatched: 9. The CDR3 bases are TGTGCCAGTACCCCGGACAGGGAGAGGCAGCCCCAGCATTTT. Its translation is CASTPDRERQPQHF.

V and J are TRBV25-1 and TRBJ2-3, with a possible D match to TRBD2 (6 bases). Germline V lookup: CDR1 MGHDK, CDR2 SYGVNS. Trimming removed 2 bases at V and 4 bases at J, with 13 bases between. CDR3 length equals 15 residues. The CDR3 DNA follows: TGTGCCAGCAGTGAAGGGCAGGGAGGAGCAGATACGCAGTATTTT. It yields the protein CASSEGQGGADTQYF.

The chain uses TRBV6-5 and TRBJ2-5, with a possible D match to TRBD1 (6 bases). Trimming shortened V by 6 bases and J by 2 bases, and 10 bases separated the two germline ends. Germline CDR1 is MNHEY and CDR2 is SVGAGI. The CDR3 covers 13 residues. CDR3 loop: CASSPDSQETQYF. The CDR3 DNA reads as TGTGCCAGCAGCCCGGACAGTCAAGAGACCCAGTACTTC.

This clone was counted a few times. The chain is built from TRBV9 and TRBJ1-1; D remains ambiguous. V was trimmed by 0 bases and J by 4 bases, leaving 10 bases between them. CDR1 and CDR2 (germline): SGDLS, YYNGEE. The CDR3 totals 14 residues. The CDR3 sequence: CASSVDEGITEAFF. The CDR3 DNA is TGTGCCAGCAGCGTAGACGAGGGTATCACTGAAGCTTTCTTT.

The chain joins TRBV28 to TRBJ1-3; TRBD1 might be the D (6 bases). The V end lost 10 bases, the J end lost 4 bases, and 17 bases lay between the germline ends. Germline CDR1 reads MDHEN; CDR2 reads SYDVKM. The CDR3 extends over 14 amino acids. CDR3 amino acids: CATTLFDRGNTIYF. As DNA, the CDR3 is TGTGCCACGACATTATTCGACAGGGGAAACACCATATATTTT.